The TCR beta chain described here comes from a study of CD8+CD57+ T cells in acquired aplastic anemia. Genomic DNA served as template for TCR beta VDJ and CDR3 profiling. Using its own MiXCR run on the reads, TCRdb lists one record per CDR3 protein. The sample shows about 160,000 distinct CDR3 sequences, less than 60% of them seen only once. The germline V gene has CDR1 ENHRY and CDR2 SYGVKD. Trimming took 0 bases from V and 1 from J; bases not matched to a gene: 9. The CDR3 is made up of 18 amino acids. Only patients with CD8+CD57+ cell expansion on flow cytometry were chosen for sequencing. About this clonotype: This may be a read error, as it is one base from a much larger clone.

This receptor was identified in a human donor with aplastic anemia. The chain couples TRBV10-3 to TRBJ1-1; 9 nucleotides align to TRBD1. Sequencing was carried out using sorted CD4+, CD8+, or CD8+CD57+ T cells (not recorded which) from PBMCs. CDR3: CAISESNRGLGGNTEAFF. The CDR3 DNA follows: TGTGCCATCAGTGAGTCGAACAGGGGGCTGGGAGGGAACACTGAAGCTTTCTTT.